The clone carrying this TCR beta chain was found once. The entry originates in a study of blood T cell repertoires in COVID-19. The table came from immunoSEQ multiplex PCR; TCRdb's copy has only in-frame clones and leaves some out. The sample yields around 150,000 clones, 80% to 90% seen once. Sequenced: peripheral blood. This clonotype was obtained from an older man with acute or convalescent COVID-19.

The CDR3 DNA follows: TGTGCCAGCACGCGACTAGCGGGTTTAAGCACCGGGGAGCTGTTTTTT. As protein: CASTRLAGLSTGELFF. This chain links TRBV28 with TRBJ2-2; 10 nucleotides agree with TRBD2. Germline CDR1 MDHEN, CDR2 SYDVKM. The CDR3 is made up of 16 amino acids. Trimming at V came to 7 bases and at J to 4 bases, leaving 9 bases not matched to a gene.